A single T cell receptor beta chain is shown here with its context. The antigen is not known. This specimen comes from a study of graft-versus-host responses after intestinal transplantation. For the study at large: Those transplanted obtained multivisceral, liver-intestinal, or isolated intestinal grafts.

Assay used: immunoSEQ multiplex PCR; TCRdb lists only in-frame clones, some missing. The repertoire consists of approximately 82,000 clones, with around 93% occurring once and the leading ten covering around 1.2%. The length of the CDR3 is 12 residues. Germline CDR1 reads SGHDT; CDR2 reads YYEEEE. V lost 2 bases and J lost 8, with 10 bases in between. Study-wide results and caveats: The marrow of recipients harbored GvH clones, and ileum or blood showed some of them first.

The chain couples TRBV5-6 to TRBJ1-2; the D is unclear. The sequence was obtained from a human donor who was the organ donor for an intestinal transplant. Sequencing was performed on unstimulated CD8+ T cells sorted from spleen or lymph node cells, taken before transplant. In DNA form, the CDR3 reads TGTGCCAGCAGCTTACGCAGAATGGGCTACACCTTC. Its protein product is CASSLRRMGYTF.